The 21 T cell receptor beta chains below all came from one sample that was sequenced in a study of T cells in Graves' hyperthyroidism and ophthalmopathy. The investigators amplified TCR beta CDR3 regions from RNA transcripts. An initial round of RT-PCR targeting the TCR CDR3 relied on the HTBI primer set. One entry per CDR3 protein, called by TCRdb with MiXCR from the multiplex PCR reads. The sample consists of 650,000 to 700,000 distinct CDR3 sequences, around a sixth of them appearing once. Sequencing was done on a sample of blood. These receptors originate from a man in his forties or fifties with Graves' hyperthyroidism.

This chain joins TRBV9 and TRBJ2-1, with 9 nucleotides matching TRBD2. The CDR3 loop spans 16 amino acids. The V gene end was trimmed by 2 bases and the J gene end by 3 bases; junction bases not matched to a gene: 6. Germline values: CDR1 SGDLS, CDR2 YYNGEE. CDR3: CASSVGAGGNYNEQFF. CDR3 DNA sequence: TGTGCCAGCAGCGTCGGGGCGGGGGGGAACTACAATGAGCAGTTCTTC.

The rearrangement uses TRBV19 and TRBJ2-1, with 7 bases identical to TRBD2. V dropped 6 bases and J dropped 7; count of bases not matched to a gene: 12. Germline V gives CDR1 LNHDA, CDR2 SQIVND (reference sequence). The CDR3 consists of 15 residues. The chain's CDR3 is CASRGLAENQNEQFF. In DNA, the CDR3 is TGTGCCAGTAGGGGCCTAGCGGAAAACCAAAATGAGCAGTTCTTC.

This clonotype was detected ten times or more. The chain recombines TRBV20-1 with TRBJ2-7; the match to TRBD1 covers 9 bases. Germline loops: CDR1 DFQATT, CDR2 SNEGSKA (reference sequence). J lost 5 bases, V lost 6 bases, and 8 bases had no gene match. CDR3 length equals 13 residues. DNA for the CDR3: TGCAGTGCCAGCCGGGACAGGGCCGACGAGCAGTACTTC. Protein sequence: CSASRDRADEQYF.

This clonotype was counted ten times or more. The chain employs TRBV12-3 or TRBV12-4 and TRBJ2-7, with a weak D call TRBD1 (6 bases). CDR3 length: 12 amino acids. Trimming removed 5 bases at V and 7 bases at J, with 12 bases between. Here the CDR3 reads CASSPRGWEQYF. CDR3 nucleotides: TGTGCCAGCAGTCCAAGGGGGTGGGAGCAGTACTTC.

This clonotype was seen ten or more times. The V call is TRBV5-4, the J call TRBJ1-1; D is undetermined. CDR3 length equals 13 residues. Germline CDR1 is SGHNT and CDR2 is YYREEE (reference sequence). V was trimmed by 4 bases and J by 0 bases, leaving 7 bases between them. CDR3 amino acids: CASSLRMNTEAFF. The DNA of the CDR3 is TGTGCCAGCAGCCTTAGGATGAACACTGAAGCTTTCTTT.

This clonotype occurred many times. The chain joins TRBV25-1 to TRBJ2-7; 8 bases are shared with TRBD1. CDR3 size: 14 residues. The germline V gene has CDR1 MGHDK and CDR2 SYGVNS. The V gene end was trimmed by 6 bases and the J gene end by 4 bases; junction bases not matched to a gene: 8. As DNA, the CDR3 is TGTGCCAGCAGCGAGCGGACAGGGTCATACGAGCAGTACTTC. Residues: CASSERTGSYEQYF.

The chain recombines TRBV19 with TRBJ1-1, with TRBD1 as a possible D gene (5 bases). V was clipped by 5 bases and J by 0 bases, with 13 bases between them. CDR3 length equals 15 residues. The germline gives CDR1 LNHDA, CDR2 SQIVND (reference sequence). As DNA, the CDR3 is TGTGCCAGTAGTGGCTCTCAGGGTATGAACACTGAAGCTTTCTTT. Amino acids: CASSGSQGMNTEAFF. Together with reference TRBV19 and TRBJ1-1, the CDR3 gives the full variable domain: DGGITQSPKYLFRKEGQNVTLSCEQNLNHDAMYWYRQDPGQGLRLIYYSQIVNDFQKGDIAEGYSVSREKKESFPLTVTSAQKNPTAFYLCASSGSQGMNTEAFFGQGTRLTVV.

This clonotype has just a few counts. The CDR3: CASSVQGTSTDTQYF. The CDR3, as DNA: TGTGCCAGCAGTGTGCAGGGAACCAGCACAGATACGCAGTATTTT. This rearrangement joins TRBV2 to TRBJ2-3; TRBD1 is a possible D gene (5 bases). Trimming left V 4 bases short and J 0 bases short, with 11 bases between. Germline CDR1 is SNHLY and CDR2 is FYNNEI. The CDR3 length is 15 residues.

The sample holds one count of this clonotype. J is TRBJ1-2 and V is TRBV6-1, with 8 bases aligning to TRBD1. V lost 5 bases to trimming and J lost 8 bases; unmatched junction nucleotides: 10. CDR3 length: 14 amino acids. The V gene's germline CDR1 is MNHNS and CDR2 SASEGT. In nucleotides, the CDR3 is TGTGCCAGCAGTCCTAGGACAGGGACAAGCGGCTACACCTTC. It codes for CASSPRTGTSGYTF.

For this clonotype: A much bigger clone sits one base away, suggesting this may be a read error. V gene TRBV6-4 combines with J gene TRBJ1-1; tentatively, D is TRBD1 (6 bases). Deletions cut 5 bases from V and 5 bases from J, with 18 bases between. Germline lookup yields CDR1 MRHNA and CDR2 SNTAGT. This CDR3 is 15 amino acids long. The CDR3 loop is CASSYTRGQTTEAFF. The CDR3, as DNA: TGTGCCAGCAGTTACACCCGAGGACAGACTACTGAAGCTTTCTTT.

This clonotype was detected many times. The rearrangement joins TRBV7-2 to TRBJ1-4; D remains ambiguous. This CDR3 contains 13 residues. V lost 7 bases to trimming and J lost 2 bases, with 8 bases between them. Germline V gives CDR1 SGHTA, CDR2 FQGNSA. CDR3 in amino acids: CASKGRTNEKLFF. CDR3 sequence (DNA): TGTGCCAGCAAAGGGCGGACTAATGAAAAACTGTTTTTT.

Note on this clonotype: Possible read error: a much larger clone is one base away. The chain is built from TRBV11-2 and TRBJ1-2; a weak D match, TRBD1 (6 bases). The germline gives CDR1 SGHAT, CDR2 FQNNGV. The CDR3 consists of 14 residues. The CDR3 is CAGSFPGALYGYTF. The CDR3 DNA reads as TGTGCCGGCAGCTTTCCGGGGGCGCTTTATGGCTACACCTTC.

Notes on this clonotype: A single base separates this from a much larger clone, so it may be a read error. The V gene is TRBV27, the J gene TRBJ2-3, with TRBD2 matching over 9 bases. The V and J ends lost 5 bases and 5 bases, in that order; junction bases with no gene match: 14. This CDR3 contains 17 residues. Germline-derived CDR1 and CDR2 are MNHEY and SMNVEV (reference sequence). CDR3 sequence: CASSEPSGRFGEDTQYF. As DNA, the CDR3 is TGTGCCAGCAGTGAGCCAAGCGGGAGGTTCGGGGAAGATACGCAGTATTTT.

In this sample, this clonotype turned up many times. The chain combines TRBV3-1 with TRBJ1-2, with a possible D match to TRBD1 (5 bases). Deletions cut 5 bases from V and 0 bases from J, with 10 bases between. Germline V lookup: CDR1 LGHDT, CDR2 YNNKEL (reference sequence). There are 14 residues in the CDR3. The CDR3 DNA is TGTGCCAGCAGCGAGACAGAAACTAACTATGGCTACACCTTC. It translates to CASSETETNYGYTF.

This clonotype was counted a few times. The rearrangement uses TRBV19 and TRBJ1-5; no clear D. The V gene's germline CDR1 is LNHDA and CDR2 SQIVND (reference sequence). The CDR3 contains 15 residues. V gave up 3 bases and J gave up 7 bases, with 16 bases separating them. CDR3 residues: CASSIDWMPRQPQHF. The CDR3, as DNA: TGTGCCAGTAGTATCGATTGGATGCCCCGGCAGCCCCAGCATTTT.

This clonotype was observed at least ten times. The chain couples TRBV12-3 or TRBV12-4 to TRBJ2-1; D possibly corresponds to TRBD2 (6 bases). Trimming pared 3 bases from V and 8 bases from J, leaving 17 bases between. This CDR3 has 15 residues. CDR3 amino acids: CASSFGTQLGDEQFF. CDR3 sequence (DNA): TGTGCCAGCAGTTTTGGGACTCAACTTGGAGATGAGCAGTTCTTC.

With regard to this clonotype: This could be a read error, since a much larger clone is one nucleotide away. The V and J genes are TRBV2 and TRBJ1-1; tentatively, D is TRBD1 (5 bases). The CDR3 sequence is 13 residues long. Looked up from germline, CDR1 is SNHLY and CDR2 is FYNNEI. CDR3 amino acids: CASRQQVNIEAFF. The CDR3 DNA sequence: TGTGCCAGCAGGCAACAGGTGAACATTGAAGCTTTCTTT.

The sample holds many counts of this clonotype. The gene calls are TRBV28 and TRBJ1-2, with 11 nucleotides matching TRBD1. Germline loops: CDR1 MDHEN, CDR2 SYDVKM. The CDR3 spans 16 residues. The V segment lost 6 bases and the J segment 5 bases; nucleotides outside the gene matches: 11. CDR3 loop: CASSPGTGGVSYGYTF. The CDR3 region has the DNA TGTGCCAGCAGCCCCGGGACAGGGGGTGTAAGTTATGGCTACACCTTC.

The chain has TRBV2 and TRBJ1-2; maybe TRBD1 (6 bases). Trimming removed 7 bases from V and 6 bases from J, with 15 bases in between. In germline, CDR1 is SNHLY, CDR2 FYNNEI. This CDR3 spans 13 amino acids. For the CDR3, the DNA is TGTGCCAGCAACCCGGGACAAGATAATGGCTACACCTTC. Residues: CASNPGQDNGYTF.

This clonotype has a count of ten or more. The CDR3 DNA sequence: TGTGCCAGCAGTGCCCCTGTGGGGGGGCTGGTTACCGGGGAGCTGTTTTTT. Protein sequence: CASSAPVGGLVTGELFF. This chain uses TRBV2 with TRBJ2-2; a weak D match, TRBD2 (7 bases). Deletions cut 4 bases from V and 5 bases from J, with 20 bases between. The germline gives CDR1 SNHLY, CDR2 FYNNEI. The CDR3 sequence is 17 residues long.

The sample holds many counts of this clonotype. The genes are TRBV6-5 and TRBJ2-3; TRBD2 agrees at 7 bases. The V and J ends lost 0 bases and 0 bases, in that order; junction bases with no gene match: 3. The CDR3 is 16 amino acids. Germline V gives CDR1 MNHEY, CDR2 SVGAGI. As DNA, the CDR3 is TGTGCCAGCAGTTACTCGGCTAGCGGAAGCACAGATACGCAGTATTTT. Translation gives CASSYSASGSTDTQYF.